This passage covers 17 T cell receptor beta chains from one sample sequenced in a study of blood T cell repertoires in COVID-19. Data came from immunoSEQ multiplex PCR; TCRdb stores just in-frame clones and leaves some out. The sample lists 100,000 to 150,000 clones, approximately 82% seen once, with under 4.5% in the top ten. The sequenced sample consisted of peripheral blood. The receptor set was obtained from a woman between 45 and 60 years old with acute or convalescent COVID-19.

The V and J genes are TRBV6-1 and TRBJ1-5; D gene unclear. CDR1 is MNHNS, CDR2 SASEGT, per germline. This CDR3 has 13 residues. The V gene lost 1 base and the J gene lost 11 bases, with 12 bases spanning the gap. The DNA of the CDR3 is TGTGCCAGCAGTGAAGACGTGGGGAGGACCCAGCATTTT. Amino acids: CASSEDVGRTQHF.

CDR3 in amino acids: CASSLAGGNNEQFF. DNA for the CDR3: TGTGCCAGCAGCTTAGCGGGGGGCAACAATGAGCAGTTCTTC. The gene calls are TRBV11-2 and TRBJ2-1, with D perhaps TRBD2 (7 bases). V lost 1 base and J 5 bases, leaving 9 bases between the germline ends. The CDR3 is 14 amino acids. In germline, CDR1 is SGHAT, CDR2 FQNNGV.

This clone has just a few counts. In DNA, the CDR3 is TGCGCCAGCAGCTGGGGACAGAAGAGCGCTGGAAACACCATATATTTT. Translated, it gives CASSWGQKSAGNTIYF. The chain joins TRBV5-1 to TRBJ1-3, with 7 bases matching TRBD1. This CDR3 contains 16 residues. V was clipped by 3 bases and J by 2 bases; unmatched bases: 8. Germline CDR1 and CDR2: SGHRS and YFSETQ.

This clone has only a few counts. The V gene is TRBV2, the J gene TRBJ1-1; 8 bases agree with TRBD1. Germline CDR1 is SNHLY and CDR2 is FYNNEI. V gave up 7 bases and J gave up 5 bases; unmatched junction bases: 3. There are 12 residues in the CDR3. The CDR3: CASTRDRTEAFF. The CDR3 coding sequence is TGTGCCAGCACCAGGGACAGGACTGAAGCTTTCTTT.

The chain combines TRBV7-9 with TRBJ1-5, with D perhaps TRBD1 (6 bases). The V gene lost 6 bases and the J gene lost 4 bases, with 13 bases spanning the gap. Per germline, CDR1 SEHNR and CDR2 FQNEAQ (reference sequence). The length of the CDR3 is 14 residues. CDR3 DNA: TGTGCCAGCAGTCTTACAGGGAGTAATCAGCCCCAGCATTTT. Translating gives CASSLTGSNQPQHF.

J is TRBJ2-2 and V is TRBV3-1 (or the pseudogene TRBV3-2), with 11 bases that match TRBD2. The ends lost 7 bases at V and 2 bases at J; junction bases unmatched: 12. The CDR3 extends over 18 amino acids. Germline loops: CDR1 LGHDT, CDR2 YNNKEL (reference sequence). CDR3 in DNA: TGTGCCAGCACTTACGGGCTAGCGGGAGGCCCAAACACCGGGGAGCTGTTTTTT. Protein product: CASTYGLAGGPNTGELFF.

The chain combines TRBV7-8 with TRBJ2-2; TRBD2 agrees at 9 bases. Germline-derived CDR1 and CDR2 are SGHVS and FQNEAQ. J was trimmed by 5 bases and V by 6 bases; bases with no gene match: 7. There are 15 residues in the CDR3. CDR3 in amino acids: CASSNLAGNTGELFF. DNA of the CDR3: TGTGCCAGCAGTAACCTAGCGGGAAATACCGGGGAGCTGTTTTTT.

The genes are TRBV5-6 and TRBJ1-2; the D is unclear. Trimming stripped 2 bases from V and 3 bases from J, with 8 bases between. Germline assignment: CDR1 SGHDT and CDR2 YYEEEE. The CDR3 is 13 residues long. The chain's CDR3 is CASSLYRDYGYTF. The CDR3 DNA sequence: TGTGCCAGCAGCTTATACAGAGACTATGGCTACACCTTC.

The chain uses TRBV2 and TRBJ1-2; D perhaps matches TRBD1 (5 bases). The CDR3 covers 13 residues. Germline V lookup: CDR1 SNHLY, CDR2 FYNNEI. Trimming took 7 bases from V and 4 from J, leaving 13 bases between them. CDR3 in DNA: TGTGCCAGCAAGGCGGGGCAGACCTATGGCTACACCTTC. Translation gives CASKAGQTYGYTF.

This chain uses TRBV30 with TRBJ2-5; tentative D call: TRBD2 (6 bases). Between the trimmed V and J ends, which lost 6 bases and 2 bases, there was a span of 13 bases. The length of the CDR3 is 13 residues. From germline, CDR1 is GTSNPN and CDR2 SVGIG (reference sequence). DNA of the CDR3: TGTGCCTGCTCCGGGGACTTTCAAGAGACCCAGTACTTC. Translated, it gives CACSGDFQETQYF.

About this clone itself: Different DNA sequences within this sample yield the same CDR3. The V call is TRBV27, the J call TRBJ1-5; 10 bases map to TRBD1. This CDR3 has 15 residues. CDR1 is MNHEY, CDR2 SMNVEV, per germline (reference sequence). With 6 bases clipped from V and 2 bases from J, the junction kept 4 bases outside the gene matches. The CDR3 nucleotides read TGTGCCAGCAGGCCCGGGACAGGGGGCAATCAGCCCCAGCATTTT. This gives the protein CASRPGTGGNQPQHF.

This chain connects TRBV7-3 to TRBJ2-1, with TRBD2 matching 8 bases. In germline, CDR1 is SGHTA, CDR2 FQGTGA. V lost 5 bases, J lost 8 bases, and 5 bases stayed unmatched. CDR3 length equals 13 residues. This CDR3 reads CASSIGTRDEQFF. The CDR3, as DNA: TGTGCCAGCAGCATCGGGACTAGGGATGAGCAGTTCTTC.

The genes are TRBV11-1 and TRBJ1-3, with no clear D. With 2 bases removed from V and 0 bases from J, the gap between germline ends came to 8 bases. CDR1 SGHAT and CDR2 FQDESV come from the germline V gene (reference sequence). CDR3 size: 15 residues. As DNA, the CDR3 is TGTGCCAGCAGCTTAACGGAGAACTCTGGAAACACCATATATTTT. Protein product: CASSLTENSGNTIYF.

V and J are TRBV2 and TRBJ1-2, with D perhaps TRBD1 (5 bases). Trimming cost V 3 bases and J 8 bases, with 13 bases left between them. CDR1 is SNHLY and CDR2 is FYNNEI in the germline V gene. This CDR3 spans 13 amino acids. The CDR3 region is CASSEWGVGGYTF. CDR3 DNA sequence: TGTGCCAGCAGTGAGTGGGGGGTCGGAGGCTACACCTTC.

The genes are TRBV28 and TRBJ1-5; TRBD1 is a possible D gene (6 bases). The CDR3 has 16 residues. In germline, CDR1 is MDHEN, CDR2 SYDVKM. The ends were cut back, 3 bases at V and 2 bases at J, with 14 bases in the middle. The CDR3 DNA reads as TGTGCCAGCAGTTTTAGGGGCAGGGGCGGCAATCAGCCCCAGCATTTT. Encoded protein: CASSFRGRGGNQPQHF.

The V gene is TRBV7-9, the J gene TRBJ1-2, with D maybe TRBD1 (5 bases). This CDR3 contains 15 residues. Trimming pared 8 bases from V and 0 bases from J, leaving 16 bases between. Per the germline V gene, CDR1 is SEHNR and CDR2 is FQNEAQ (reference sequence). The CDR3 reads CASDSVTDPNYGYTF. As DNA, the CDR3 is TGTGCCAGCGATTCGGTGACAGATCCTAACTATGGCTACACCTTC.

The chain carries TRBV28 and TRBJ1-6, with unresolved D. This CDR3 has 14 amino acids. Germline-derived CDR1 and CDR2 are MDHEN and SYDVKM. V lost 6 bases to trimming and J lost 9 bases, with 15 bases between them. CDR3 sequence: CASSSNPQISPLHF. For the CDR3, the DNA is TGTGCCAGCAGCTCCAATCCACAAATTTCACCCCTCCACTTT.